This T cell receptor beta chain stems from a study of blood T cell repertoires in COVID-19. Looking at the study overall: Italy, Spain and the United States were the sources of the convalescent and acute COVID-19 samples. The analysed material was cDNA or gDNA that came from T cells, B-cell-depleted T cells, or PBMCs.

Original handling: Reference gene primers were amplified, and this amplification served to estimate nucleated cell counts. TCRdb keeps only in-frame clones here, not all; method: immunoSEQ multiplex PCR. That table gives V, J and clone size, and the DNA gave D and trimming. Here the sample spans 180,000 or so clones, around 85% being singletons. Germline V gives CDR1 SGHKS, CDR2 YYEKEE (reference sequence). The V and J ends lost 3 bases and 10 bases respectively, with 17 bases between them. The CDR3 is made up of 14 amino acids. Sequenced: peripheral blood. This TCR was sampled from a woman aged 80 or over with acute or convalescent COVID-19. The chain combines TRBV5-5 with TRBJ2-1, with a weak D call TRBD2 (5 bases). For the CDR3, the DNA is TGTGCCAGCAGCTCCCTCGTGCTAGCAAGGGAGCAGTTCTTC. This encodes CASSSLVLAREQFF.